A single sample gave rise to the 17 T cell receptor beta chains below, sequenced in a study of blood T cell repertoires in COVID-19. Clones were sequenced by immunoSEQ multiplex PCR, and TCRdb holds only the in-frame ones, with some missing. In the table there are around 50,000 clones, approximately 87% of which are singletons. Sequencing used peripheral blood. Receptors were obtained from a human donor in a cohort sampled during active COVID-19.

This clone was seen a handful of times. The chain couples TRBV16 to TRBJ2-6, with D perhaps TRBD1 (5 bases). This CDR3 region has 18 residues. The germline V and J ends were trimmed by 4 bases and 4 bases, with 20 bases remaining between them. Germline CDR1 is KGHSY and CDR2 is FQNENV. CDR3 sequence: CASSPRQGYALGANVLTF. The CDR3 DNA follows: TGTGCCAGCAGCCCCAGGCAGGGTTACGCTCTGGGGGCCAACGTCCTGACTTTC.

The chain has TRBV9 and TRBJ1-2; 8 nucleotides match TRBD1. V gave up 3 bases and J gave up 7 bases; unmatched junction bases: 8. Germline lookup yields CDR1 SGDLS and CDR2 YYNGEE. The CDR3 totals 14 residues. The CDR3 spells CASSGFQGAFGYTF. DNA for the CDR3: TGTGCCAGCAGCGGATTCCAGGGGGCCTTTGGCTACACCTTC.

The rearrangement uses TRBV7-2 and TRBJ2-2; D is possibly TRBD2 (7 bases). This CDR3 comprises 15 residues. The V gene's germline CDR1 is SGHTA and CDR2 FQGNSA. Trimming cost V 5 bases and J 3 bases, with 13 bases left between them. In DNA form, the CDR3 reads TGTGCCAGCAGCCCTGGGGGGGCCTACACCGGGGAGCTGTTTTTT. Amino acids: CASSPGGAYTGELFF.

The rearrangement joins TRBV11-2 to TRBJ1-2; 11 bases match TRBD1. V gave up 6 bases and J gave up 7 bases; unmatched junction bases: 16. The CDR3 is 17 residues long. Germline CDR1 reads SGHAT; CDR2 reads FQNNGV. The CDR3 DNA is TGTGCCAGCAGTTTGTTGGTGGGACAGGGGGATTTCGGTGGCTACACCTTC. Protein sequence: CASSLLVGQGDFGGYTF. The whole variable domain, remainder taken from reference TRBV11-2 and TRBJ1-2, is EAGVAQSPRYKIIEKRQSVAFWCNPISGHATLYWYQQILGQGPKLLIQFQNNGVVDDSQLPKDRFSAERLKGVDSTLKIQPAKLEDSAVYLCASSLLVGQGDFGGYTFGSGTRLTVV.

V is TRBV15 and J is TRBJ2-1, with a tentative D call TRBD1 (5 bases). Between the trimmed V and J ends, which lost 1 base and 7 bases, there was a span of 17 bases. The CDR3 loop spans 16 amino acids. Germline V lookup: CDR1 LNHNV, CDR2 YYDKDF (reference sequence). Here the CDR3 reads CATSRVQGARRNEQFF. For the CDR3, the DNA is TGTGCCACCAGCAGAGTACAAGGGGCGCGAAGGAATGAGCAGTTCTTC.

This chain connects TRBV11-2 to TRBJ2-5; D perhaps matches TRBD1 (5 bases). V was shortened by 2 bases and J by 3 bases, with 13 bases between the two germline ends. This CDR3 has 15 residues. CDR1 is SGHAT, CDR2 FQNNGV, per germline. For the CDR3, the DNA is TGTGCCAGCAGCTTAAGACCCTCAGGGAAAGAGACCCAGTACTTC. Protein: CASSLRPSGKETQYF.

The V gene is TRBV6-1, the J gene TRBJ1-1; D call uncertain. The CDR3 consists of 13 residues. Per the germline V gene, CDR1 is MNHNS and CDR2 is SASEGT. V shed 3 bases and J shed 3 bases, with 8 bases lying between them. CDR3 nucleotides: TGTGCCAGCAGTGATCGGGGTTACACTGAAGCTTTCTTT. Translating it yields CASSDRGYTEAFF.

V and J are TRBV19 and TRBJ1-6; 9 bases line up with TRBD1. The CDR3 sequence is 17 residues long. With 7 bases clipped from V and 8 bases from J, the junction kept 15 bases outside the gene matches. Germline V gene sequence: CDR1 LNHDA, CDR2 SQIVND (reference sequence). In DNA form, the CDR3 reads TGTGCCAGTACCGATAGACCTCCGGGACAGGGATATTCACCCCTCCACTTT. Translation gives CASTDRPPGQGYSPLHF.

DNA of the CDR3: TGCGCCAGCAGCCAAGAAGTGACAGCCTCTAACTATGGCTACACCTTC. It encodes CASSQEVTASNYGYTF. The chain has TRBV4-3 and TRBJ1-2; D perhaps matches TRBD1 (5 bases). The CDR3 totals 16 residues. Trimming shortened V by 0 bases and J by 0 bases, and 11 bases separated the two germline ends. Germline CDR1 and CDR2: LGHNA and YSLEER.

CDR3 in DNA: TGCGCCAGCAGTGAGGACAGGGCCAAAAACATTCAGTACTTC. Protein sequence: CASSEDRAKNIQYF. The J gene is TRBJ2-4, the V gene TRBV10-1; D perhaps matches TRBD1 (6 bases). The CDR3 length is 14 residues. The V gene's germline CDR1 is WNHNN and CDR2 SYGVQD (reference sequence). The V and J ends lost 2 bases and 1 base respectively, with 6 bases between them.

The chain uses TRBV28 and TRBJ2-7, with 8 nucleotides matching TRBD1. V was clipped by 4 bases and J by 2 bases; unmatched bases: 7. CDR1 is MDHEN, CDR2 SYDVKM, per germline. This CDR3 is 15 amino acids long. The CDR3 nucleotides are TGTGCCAGCAGTTCCACCGGGACAGGCACCTACGAGCAGTACTTC. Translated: CASSSTGTGTYEQYF.

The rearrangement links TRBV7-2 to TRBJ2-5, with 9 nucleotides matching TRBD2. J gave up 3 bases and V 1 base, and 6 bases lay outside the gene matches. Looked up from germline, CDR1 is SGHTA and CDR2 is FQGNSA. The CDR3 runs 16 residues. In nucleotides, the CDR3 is TGTGCCAGCAGCTTAGTTCCAGCGGGGGGAAAAGAGACCCAGTACTTC. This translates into CASSLVPAGGKETQYF.

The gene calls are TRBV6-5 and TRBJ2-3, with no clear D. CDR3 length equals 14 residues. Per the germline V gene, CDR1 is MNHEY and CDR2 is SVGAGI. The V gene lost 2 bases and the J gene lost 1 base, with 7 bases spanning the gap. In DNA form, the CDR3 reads TGTGCCAGCAGTTACAGGCAGGGCACAGATACGCAGTATTTT. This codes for CASSYRQGTDTQYF.

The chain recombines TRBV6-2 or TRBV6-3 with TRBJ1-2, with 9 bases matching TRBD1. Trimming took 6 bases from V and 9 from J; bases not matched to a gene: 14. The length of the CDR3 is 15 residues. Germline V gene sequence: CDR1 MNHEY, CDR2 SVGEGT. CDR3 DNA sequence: TGTGCCAGCAGCGACCCGACAGGGGGGAGTGATCGCTACACCTTC. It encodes CASSDPTGGSDRYTF.

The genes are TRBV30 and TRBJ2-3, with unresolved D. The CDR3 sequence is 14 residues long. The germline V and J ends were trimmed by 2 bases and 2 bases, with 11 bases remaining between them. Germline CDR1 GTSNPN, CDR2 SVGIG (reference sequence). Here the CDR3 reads CAWSRLETTDTQYF. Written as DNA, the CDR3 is TGTGCCTGGAGTCGACTGGAAACCACAGATACGCAGTATTTT.

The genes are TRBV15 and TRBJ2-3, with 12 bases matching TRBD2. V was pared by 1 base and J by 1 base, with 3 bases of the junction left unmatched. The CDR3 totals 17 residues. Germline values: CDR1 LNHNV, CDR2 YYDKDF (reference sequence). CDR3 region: CATSRGRTSGGTDTQYF. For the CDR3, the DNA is TGTGCCACCAGCAGAGGGAGGACTAGCGGGGGCACAGATACGCAGTATTTT.

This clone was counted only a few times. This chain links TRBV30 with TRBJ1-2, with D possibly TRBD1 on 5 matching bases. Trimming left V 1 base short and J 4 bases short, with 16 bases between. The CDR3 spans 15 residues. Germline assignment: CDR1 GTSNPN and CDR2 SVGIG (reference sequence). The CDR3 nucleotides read TGTGCCTGGAGTGACTGGGGGGAATGGAGCTATGGCTACACCTTC. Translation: CAWSDWGEWSYGYTF.